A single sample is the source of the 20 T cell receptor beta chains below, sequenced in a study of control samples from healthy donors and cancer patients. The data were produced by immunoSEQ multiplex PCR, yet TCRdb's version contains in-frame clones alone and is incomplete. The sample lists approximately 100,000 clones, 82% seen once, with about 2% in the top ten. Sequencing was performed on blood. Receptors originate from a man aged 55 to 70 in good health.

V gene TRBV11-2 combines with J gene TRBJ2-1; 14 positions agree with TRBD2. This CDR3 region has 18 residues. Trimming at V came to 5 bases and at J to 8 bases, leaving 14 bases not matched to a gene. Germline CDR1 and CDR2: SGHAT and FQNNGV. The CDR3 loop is CASSTYQGGTSGRHEQFF. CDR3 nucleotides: TGTGCCAGCAGCACTTACCAAGGCGGGACTAGCGGGAGACATGAGCAGTTCTTC.

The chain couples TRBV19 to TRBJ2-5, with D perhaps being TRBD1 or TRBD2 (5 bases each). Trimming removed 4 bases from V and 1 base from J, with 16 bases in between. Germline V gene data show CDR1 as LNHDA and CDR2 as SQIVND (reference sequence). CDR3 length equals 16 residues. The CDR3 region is CASSRSRGVGQETQYF. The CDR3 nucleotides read TGTGCCAGTAGTAGGAGCAGAGGGGTAGGCCAAGAGACCCAGTACTTC.

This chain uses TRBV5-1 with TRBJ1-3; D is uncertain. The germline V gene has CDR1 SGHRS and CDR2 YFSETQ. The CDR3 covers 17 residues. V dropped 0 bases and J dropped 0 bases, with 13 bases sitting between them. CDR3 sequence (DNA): TGCGCCAGCAGCTTGGCCACGGGAGATAGCTCTGGAAACACCATATATTTT. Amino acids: CASSLATGDSSGNTIYF.

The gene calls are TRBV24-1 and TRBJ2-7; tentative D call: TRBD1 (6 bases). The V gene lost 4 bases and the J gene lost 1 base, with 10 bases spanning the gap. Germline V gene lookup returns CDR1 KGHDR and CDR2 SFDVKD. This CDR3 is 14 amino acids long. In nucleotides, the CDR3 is TGTGCCACCAGTGACCCGGACAGATCCTACGAGCAGTACTTC. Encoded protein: CATSDPDRSYEQYF.

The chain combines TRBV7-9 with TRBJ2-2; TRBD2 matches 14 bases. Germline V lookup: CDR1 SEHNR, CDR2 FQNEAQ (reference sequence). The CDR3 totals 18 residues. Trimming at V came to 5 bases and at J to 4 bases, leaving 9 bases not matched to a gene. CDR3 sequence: CASSPRLAGGPGTGELFF. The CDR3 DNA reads TGTGCCAGCAGCCCAAGACTAGCGGGAGGGCCGGGCACCGGGGAGCTGTTTTTT.

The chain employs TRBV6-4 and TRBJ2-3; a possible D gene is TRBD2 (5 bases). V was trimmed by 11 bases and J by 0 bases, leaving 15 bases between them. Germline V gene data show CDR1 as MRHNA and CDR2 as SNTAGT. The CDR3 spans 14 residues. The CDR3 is CASWKRKSTDTQYF. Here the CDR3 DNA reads TGTGCCTCCTGGAAGCGGAAAAGCACAGATACGCAGTATTTT.

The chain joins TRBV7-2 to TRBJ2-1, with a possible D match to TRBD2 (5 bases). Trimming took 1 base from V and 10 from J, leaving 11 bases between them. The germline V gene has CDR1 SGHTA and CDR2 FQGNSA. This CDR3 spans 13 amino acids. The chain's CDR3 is CASSLGLAWEQFF. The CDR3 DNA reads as TGTGCCAGCAGCTTAGGTCTAGCCTGGGAGCAGTTCTTC.

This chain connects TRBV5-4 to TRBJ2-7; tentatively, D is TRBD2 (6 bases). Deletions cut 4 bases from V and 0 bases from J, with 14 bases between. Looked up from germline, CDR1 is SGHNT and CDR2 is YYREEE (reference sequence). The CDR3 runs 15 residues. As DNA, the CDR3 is TGTGCCAGCAGCCTGACGGCGGGGACCTCCTACGAGCAGTACTTC. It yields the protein CASSLTAGTSYEQYF.

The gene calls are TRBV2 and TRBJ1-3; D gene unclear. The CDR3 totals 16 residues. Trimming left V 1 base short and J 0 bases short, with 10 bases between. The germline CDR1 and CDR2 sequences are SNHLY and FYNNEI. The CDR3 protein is CASSEVGQSSGNTIYF. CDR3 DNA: TGTGCCAGCAGTGAAGTGGGCCAGAGCTCTGGAAACACCATATATTTT.

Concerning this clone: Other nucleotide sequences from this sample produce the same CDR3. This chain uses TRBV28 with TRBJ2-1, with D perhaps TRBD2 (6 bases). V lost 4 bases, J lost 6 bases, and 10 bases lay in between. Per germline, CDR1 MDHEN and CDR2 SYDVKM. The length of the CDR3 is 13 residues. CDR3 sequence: CASSWGLVNEQFF. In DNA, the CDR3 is TGTGCCAGCAGTTGGGGACTCGTCAATGAGCAGTTCTTC.

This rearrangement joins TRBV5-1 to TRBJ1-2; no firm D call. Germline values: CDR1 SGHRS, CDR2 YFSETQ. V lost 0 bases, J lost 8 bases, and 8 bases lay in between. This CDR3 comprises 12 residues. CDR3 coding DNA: TGCGCCAGCAGCTTGGGAGCGGGAGGCTACACCTTC. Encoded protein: CASSLGAGGYTF.

CDR3 region: CASSQSLGGEGQETQYF. CDR3 coding DNA: TGTGCCAGCAGCCAATCCCTTGGCGGAGAGGGGCAAGAGACCCAGTACTTC. The gene calls are TRBV4-2 and TRBJ2-5; D tentatively fits TRBD1 or TRBD2 (5 bases each). The CDR3 spans 17 residues. Per germline, CDR1 LGHNA and CDR2 YNFKEQ. V was trimmed by 2 bases and J by 2 bases, leaving 18 bases between them.

In DNA, the CDR3 is TGTGCCAGCAGCAAGATCTGGTCTGGAAACACCATATATTTT. Residues: CASSKIWSGNTIYF. The chain carries TRBV21-1 and TRBJ1-3. TRBV21-1 is tagged as a pseudogene. This CDR3 region has 14 residues.

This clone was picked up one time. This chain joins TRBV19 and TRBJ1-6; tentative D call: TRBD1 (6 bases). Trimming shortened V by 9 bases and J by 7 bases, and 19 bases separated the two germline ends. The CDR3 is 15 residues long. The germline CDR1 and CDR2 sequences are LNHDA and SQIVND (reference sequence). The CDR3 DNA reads TGTGCCAGCCACCTCACCGGGACACGGAATTCACCCCTCCACTTT. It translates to CASHLTGTRNSPLHF.

CDR3 nucleotides: TGCGCCAGCAGCTTTTACGCGGGGGGCCTCACAGATACGCAGTATTTT. It translates to CASSFYAGGLTDTQYF. This rearrangement joins TRBV5-1 to TRBJ2-3; 8 positions match TRBD2. This CDR3 has 16 amino acids. V was pared by 2 bases and J by 2 bases, with 7 bases of the junction left unmatched. Germline loops: CDR1 SGHRS, CDR2 YFSETQ.

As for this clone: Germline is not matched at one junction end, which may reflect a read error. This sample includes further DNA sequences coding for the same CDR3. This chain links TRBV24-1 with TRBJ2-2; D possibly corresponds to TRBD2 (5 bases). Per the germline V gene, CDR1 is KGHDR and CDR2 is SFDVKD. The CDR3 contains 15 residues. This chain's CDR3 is CATSDRKSPIGELFF. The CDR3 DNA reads TGTGCCACCAGTGATCGGAAGAGCCCAATCGGGGAGCTATTTTTT.

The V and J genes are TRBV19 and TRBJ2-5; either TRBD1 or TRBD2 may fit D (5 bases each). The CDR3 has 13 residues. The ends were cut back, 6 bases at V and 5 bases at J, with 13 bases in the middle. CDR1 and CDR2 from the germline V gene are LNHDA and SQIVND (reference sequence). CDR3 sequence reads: CASRRGAEETQYF. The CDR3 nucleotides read TGTGCCAGTAGAAGAGGGGCGGAGGAGACCCAGTACTTC.

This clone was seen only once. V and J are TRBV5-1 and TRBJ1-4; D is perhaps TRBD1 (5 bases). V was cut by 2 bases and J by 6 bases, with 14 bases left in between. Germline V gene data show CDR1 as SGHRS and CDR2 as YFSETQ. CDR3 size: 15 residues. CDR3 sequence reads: CASSLGGVEDEKLFF. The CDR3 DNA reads TGCGCCAGCAGCTTAGGAGGGGTGGAAGATGAAAAACTGTTTTTT.

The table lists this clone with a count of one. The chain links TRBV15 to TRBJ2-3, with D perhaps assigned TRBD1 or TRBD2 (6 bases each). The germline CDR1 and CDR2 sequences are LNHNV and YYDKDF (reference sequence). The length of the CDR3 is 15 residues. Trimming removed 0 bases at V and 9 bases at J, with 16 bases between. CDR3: CATSRDQGLGRTQYF. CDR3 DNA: TGTGCCACCAGCAGAGATCAGGGGCTAGGGAGGACGCAGTATTTT.

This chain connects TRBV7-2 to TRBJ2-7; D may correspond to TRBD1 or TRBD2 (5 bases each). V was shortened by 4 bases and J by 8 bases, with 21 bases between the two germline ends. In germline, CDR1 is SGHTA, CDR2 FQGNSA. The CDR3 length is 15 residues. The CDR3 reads CASSSGLEGRGQQYF. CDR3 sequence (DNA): TGTGCCAGCAGCTCTGGACTCGAGGGAAGGGGCCAGCAGTACTTC.